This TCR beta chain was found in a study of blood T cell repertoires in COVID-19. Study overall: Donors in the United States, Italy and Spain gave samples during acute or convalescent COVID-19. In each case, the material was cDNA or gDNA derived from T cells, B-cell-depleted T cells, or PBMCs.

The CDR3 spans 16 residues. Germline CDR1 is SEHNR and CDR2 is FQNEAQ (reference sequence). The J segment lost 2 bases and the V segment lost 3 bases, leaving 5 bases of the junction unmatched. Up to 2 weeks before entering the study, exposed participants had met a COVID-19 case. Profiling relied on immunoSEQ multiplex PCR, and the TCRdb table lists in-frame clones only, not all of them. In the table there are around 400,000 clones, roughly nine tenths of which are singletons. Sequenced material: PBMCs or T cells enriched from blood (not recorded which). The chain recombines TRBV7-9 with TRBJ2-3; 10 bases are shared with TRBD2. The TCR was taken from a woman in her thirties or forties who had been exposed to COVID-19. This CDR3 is CASSFGLADLTDTQYF. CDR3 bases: TGTGCCAGCAGCTTCGGACTAGCGGACCTCACAGATACGCAGTATTTT.